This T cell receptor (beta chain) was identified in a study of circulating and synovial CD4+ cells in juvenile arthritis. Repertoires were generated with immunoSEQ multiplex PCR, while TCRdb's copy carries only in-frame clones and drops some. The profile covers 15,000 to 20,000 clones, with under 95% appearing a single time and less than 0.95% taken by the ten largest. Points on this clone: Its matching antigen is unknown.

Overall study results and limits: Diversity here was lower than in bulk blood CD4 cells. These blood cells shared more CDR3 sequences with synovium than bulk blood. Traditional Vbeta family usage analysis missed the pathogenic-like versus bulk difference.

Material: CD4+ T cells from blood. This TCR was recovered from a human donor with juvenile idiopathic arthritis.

CDR3 region: CSAQGQETQYF. CDR3 DNA sequence: TGCAGTGCTCAGGGACAAGAGACCCAGTACTTC. The J gene is TRBJ2-5, the V gene TRBV20-1, with a possible D match to TRBD1 (5 bases). The V and J ends lost 5 bases and 2 bases respectively, with 6 bases between them. In germline, CDR1 is DFQATT, CDR2 SNEGSKA (reference sequence). The CDR3 spans 11 residues.